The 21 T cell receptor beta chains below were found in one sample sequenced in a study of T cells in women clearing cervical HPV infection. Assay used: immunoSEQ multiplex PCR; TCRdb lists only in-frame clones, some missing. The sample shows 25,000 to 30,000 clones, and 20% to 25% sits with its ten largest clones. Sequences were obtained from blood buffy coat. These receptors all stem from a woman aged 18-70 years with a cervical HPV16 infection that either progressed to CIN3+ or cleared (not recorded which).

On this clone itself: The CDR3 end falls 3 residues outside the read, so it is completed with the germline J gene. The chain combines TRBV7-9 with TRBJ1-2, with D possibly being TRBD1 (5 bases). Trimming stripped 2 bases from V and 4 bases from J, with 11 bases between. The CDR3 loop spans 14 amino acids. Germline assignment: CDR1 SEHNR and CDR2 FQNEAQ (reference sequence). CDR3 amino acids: CASSLNNGGYGYTF. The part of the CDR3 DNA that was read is TGTGCCAGCAGCTTAAATAACGGGGGCTATGGC.

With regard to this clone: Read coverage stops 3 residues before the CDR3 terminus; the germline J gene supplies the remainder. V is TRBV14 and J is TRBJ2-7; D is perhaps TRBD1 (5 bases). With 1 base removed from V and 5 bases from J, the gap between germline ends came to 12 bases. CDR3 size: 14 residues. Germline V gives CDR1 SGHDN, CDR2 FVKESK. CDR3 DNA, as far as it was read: TGTGCCAGCAGCCAAGCCAGGGTTCTGAACGAG. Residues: CASSQARVLNE. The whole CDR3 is CASSQARVLNEQYF.

The covered CDR3 bases are TGTGCCAGCAGTTTAGGGGGGTGGGGCGGAAACTACGAG. Amino acid sequence: CASSLGGWGGNYE. The complete CDR3 sequence is CASSLGGWGGNYEQYF. The chain carries TRBV28 and TRBJ2-7, with D perhaps TRBD2 (6 bases). The DNA ends 3 residues before the CDR3 does, and the rest of the CDR3 is filled in from the germline J gene. Germline CDR1 MDHEN, CDR2 SYDVKM. Trimming removed 2 bases from V and 3 bases from J, with 17 bases in between. The CDR3 spans 16 residues.

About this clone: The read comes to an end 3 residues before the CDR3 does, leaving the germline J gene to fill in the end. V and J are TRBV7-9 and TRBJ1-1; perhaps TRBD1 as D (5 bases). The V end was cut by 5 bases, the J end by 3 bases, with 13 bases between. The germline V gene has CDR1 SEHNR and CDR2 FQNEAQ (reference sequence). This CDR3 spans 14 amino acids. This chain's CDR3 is CASSPEGLHTEAFF. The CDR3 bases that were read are TGTGCCAGCAGCCCTGAGGGACTGCACACTGAA.

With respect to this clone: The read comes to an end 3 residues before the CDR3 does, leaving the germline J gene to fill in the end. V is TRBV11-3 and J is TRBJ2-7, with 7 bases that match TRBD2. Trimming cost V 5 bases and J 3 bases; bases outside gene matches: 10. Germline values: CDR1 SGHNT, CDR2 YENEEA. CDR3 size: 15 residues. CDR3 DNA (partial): TGTGCCAGCAGCCCTAGGGCTAGCGGACTCTACGAG. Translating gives CASSPRASGLYE. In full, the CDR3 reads CASSPRASGLYEQYF.

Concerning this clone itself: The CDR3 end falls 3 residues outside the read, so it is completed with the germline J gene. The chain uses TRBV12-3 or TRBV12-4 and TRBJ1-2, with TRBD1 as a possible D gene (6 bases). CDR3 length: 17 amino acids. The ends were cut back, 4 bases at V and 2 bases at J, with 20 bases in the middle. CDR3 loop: CASSSTGILHPNYGYTF. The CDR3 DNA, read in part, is TGTGCCAGCAGTTCAACAGGGATCCTACACCCCAACTATGGC.

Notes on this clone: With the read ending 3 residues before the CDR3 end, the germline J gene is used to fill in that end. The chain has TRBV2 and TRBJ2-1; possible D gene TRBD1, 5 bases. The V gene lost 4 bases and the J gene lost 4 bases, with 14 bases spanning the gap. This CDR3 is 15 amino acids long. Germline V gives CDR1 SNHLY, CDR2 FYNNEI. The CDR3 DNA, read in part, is TGTGCCAGCAGTGCCGGCCAGGGTGGGTACAATGAG. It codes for CASSAGQGGYNE. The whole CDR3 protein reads CASSAGQGGYNEQFF.

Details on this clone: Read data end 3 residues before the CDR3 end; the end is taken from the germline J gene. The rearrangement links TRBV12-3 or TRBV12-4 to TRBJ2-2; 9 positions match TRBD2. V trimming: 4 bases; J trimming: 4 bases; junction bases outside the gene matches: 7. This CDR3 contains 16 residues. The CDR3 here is CASSSRGGRTTGELFF. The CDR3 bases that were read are TGTGCCAGCAGTTCGCGGGGGGGCAGGACCACCGGGGAG.

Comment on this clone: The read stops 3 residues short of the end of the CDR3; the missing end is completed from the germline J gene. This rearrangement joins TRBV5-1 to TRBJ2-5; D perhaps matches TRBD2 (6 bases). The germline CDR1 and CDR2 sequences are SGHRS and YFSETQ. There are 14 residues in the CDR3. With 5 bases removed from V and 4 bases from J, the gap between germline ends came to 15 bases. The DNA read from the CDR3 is TGCGCCAGCAGGGTCGGTCTAGCGAGAGAGACC. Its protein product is CASRVGLARET. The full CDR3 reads CASRVGLARETQYF.

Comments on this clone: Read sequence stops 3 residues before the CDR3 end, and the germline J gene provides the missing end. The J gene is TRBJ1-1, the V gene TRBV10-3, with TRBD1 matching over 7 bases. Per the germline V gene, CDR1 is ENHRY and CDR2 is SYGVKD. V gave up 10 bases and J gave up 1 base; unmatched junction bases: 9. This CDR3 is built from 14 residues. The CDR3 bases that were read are TGTGCCACGGTGGACAGGATCCAGAACACTGAA. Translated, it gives CATVDRIQNTE. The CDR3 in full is CATVDRIQNTEAFF.

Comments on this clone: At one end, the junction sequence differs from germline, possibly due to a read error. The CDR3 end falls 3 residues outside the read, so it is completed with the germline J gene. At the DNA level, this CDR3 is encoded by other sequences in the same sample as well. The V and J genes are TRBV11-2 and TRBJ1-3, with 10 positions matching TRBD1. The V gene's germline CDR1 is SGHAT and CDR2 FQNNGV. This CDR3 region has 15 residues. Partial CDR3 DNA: TGTGCCAGCAGGGCCGGGACAGGGGCTGGAAACACA. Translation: CASRAGTGAGNT. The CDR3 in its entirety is CASRAGTGAGNTIYF.

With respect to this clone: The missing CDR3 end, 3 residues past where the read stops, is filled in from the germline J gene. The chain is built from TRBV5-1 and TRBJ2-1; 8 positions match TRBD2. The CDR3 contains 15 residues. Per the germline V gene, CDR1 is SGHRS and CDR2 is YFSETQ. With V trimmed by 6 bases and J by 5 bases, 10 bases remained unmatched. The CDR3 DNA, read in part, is TGCGCCAGCACGCCTCTAGCGGGTAGACACAATGAG. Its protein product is CASTPLAGRHNE. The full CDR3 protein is CASTPLAGRHNEQFF.

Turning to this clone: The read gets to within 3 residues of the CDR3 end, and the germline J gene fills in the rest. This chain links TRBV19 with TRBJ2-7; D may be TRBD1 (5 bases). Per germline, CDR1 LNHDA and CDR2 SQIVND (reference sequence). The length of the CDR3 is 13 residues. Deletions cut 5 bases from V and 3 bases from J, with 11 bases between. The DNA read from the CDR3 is TGTGCCAGTAGTGGACAAGCAAACTACGAG. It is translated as CASSGQANYE. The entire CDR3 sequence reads CASSGQANYEQYF.

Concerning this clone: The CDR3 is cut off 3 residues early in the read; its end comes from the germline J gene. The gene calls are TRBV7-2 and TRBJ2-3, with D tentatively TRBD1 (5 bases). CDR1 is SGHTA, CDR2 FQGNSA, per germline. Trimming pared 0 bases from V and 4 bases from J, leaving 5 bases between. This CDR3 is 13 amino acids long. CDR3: CASSLAGADTQYF. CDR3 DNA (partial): TGTGCCAGCAGCTTAGCAGGGGCAGATACG.

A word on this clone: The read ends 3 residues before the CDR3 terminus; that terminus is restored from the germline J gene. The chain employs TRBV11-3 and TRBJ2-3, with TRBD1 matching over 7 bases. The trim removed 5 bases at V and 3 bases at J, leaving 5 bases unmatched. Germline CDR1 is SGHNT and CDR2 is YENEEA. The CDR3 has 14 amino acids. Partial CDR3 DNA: TGTGCCAGCAGCACCGGACAGGCTACAGATACG. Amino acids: CASSTGQATDT. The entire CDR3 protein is CASSTGQATDTQYF.

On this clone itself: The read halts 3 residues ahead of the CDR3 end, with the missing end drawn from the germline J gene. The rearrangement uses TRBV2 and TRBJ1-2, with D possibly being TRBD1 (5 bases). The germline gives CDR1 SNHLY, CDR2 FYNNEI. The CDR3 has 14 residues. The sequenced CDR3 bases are TGTGCCAGCAGACCGGGACTTAACACAGATACC. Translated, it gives CASRPGLNTDT. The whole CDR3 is CASRPGLNTDTYTF.

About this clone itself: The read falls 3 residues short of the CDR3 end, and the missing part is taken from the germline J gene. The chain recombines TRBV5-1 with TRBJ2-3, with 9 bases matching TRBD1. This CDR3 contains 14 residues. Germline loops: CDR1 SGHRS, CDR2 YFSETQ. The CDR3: CASSLDRGRVSQYF. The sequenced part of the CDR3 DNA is TGCGCCAGCAGCTTGGACAGGGGGCGAGTGTCG.

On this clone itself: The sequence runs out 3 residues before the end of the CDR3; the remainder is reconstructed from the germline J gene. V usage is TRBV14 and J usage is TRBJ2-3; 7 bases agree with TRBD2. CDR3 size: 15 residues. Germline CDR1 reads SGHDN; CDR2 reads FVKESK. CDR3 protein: CASSQESSGRETQYF. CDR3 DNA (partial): TGTGCCAGCAGCCAAGAGTCTTCGGGGAGGGAGACG.

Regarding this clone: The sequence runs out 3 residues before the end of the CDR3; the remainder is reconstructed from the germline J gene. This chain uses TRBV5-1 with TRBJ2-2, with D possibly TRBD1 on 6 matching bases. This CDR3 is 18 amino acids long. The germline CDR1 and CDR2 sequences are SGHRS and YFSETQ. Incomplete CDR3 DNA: TGCGCCAGCAGCGTGGCCACAGGGTTAAGCTCCTATAATTCACCG. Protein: CASSVATGLSSYNSP. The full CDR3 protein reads CASSVATGLSSYNSPLFF.

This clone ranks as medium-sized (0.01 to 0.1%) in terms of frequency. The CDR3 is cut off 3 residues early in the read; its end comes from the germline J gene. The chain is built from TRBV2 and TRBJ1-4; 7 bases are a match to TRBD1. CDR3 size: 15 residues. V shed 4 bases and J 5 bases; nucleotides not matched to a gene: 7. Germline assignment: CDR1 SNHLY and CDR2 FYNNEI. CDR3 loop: CASSAGQDENEKLFF. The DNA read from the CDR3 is TGTGCCAGCAGTGCTGGACAGGACGAAAATGAAAAA.

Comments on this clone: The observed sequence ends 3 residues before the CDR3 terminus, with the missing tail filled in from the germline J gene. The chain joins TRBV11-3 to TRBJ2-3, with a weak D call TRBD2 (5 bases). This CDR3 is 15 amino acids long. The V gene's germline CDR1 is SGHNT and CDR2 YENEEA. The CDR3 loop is CASSLGTRYQETQYF. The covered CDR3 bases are TGTGCCAGCAGCTTAGGGACTCGCTACCAAGAGACG.